This passage covers 25 T cell receptor beta chains from one sample sequenced in a study of blood T cell repertoires in COVID-19. Data came from immunoSEQ multiplex PCR; TCRdb stores just in-frame clones and leaves some out. The sample lists about 190,000 clones; roughly 80% were seen once. Sequencing was done on a sample of peripheral blood. These receptors were taken from a woman aged 60-75 years with COVID-19, enrolled during active disease.

The V gene is TRBV6-2 or TRBV6-3, the J gene TRBJ1-5; TRBD1 matches at 9 bases. Trimming at V came to 7 bases and at J to 7 bases, leaving 8 bases not matched to a gene. Germline assignment: CDR1 MNHEY and CDR2 SVGEGT. The CDR3 length is 14 residues. CDR3 sequence (DNA): TGTGCCAGCACCCCGGGACAGGGTGGCCAGCCCCAGCATTTT. This gives the protein CASTPGQGGQPQHF.

This clone was picked up a small number of times. This chain uses TRBV21-1 with TRBJ1-1. TRBV21-1 is a known pseudogene. This CDR3 has 19 amino acids. CDR3 in amino acids: CASSKGVLRNIGGDTEAFF. CDR3 DNA sequence: TGTGCCAGCAGCAAAGGGGTCCTTCGGAACATCGGCGGGGACACTGAAGCTTTCTTT.

V and J are TRBV30 and TRBJ1-6; a weak D match, TRBD1 (5 bases). CDR3 length: 15 residues. V was shortened by 4 bases and J by 3 bases, with 13 bases between the two germline ends. From germline, CDR1 is GTSNPN and CDR2 SVGIG (reference sequence). The CDR3 DNA reads as TGTGCCTGGAATCGCGGGGGGAACTATAATTCACCCCTCCACTTT. It encodes CAWNRGGNYNSPLHF.

The J gene is TRBJ2-2, the V gene TRBV6-5, with D unresolved. Germline V gene lookup returns CDR1 MNHEY and CDR2 SVGAGI. With 7 bases removed from V and 0 bases from J, the gap between germline ends came to 9 bases. The CDR3 consists of 14 residues. The CDR3 here is CASTRVSNTGELFF. CDR3 nucleotides: TGTGCCAGCACTCGGGTTTCGAACACCGGGGAGCTGTTTTTT.

This clone was detected many times. CDR3 loop: CASNIQGHREAFF. In DNA, the CDR3 is TGTGCCAGCAACATACAGGGGCACCGGGAAGCTTTCTTT. This rearrangement joins TRBV3-1 (or the pseudogene TRBV3-2) to TRBJ1-1; 7 bases are shared with TRBD1. The CDR3 runs to 13 residues. Germline V gene lookup returns CDR1 LGHDT and CDR2 YNNKEL (reference sequence). The trim removed 7 bases at V and 8 bases at J, leaving 10 bases unmatched.

The V call is TRBV18, the J call TRBJ2-1; TRBD2 aligns across 7 bases. Germline V CDR1 and CDR2: KGHSH, LQKENI. V trimming: 3 bases; J trimming: 2 bases; junction bases outside the gene matches: 7. This CDR3 spans 16 amino acids. In nucleotides, the CDR3 is TGTGCCAGCTCACCGGTTCTAGCGGATACCTACAATGAGCAGTTCTTC. Protein sequence: CASSPVLADTYNEQFF. The full variable domain, with the rest looked up from reference TRBV18 and TRBJ2-1, is NAGVMQNPRHLVRRRGQEARLRCSPMKGHSHVYWYRQLPEEGLKFMVYLQKENIIDESGMPKERFSAEFPKEGPSILRIQQVVRGDSAAYFCASSPVLADTYNEQFFGPGTRLTVL.

The chain links TRBV7-9 to TRBJ2-5; 8 bases match TRBD1. The V gene's germline CDR1 is SEHNR and CDR2 FQNEAQ (reference sequence). The CDR3 has 15 amino acids. V shed 4 bases and J 0 bases; nucleotides not matched to a gene: 4. Here the CDR3 reads CASSWTGQDQETQYF. The CDR3 nucleotides are TGTGCCAGCAGCTGGACAGGGCAAGACCAAGAGACCCAGTACTTC.

This clone came up once. The rearrangement links TRBV10-1 to TRBJ2-3; 10 bases map to TRBD2. Germline trimming cut 3 bases from V and 4 bases from J; bases unmatched to any gene: 4. CDR1 and CDR2 from the germline V gene are WNHNN and SYGVQD (reference sequence). The CDR3 spans 15 residues. As DNA, the CDR3 is TGCGCCAGCAGTGACTCTAGCGGGGGTTCAGATACGCAGTATTTT. Amino acids: CASSDSSGGSDTQYF.

The J gene is TRBJ2-5, the V gene TRBV5-1; 9 bases map to TRBD2. The ends lost 4 bases at V and 4 bases at J; junction bases unmatched: 14. CDR3 length: 17 amino acids. CDR1 is SGHRS, CDR2 YFSETQ, per germline. The CDR3, as DNA: TGCGCCAGCAGCCCTAGCGGGACACACCTTATCACAGAGACCCAGTACTTC. Translating gives CASSPSGTHLITETQYF.

This chain uses TRBV28 with TRBJ2-2; TRBD2 aligns across 8 bases. V trimming: 11 bases; J trimming: 1 base; junction bases outside the gene matches: 3. Germline-derived CDR1 and CDR2 are MDHEN and SYDVKM. This CDR3 has 13 amino acids. The CDR3 coding sequence is TGTGCCTTGAGCGGGAGGAACACCGGGGAGCTGTTTTTT. This gives the protein CALSGRNTGELFF.

The genes are TRBV3-1 (or the pseudogene TRBV3-2) and TRBJ1-4; 11 nucleotides align to TRBD1. CDR3 size: 13 residues. The ends lost 1 base at V and 15 bases at J; junction bases unmatched: 4. In germline, CDR1 is LGHDT, CDR2 YNNKEL (reference sequence). The CDR3 region has the DNA TGTGCCAGCAGCCAAGTGGGGACAGGGGGGGTGTTTTTT. Translation: CASSQVGTGGVFF.

This clone showed up just a few times. This chain links TRBV7-9 with TRBJ2-5, with a tentative D call TRBD2 (7 bases). The germline CDR1 and CDR2 sequences are SEHNR and FQNEAQ (reference sequence). The CDR3 is made up of 14 amino acids. Trimming shortened V by 5 bases and J by 5 bases, and 15 bases separated the two germline ends. The CDR3 spells CASSGRGGQETQYF. DNA for the CDR3: TGTGCCAGCAGCGGGAGGGGGGGCCAGGAGACCCAGTACTTC.

V is TRBV14 and J is TRBJ1-1, with TRBD1 matching 7 bases. The J segment lost 5 bases and the V segment lost 4 bases, leaving 7 bases of the junction unmatched. CDR1 SGHDN and CDR2 FVKESK come from the germline V gene. This CDR3 contains 14 residues. CDR3 region: CASSRGQRYTEAFF. The CDR3 bases are TGTGCCAGCAGCCGGGGACAGAGGTATACTGAAGCTTTCTTT.

V usage is TRBV20-1 and J usage is TRBJ2-5; D uncertain. Trimming took 3 bases from V and 4 from J, leaving 6 bases between them. CDR1 and CDR2 from the germline V gene are DFQATT and SNEGSKA (reference sequence). This CDR3 contains 11 residues. CDR3 nucleotides: TGCAGTGCTAGGGCGGCAGAGACCCAGTACTTC. It encodes CSARAAETQYF.

This clone appeared once. The V call is TRBV9, the J call TRBJ2-3; 7 nucleotides align to TRBD2. Germline CDR1 SGDLS, CDR2 YYNGEE. The junction had 2 bases not matched to a gene; V was cut back by 0 bases and J by 1 base. This CDR3 region has 15 residues. The DNA of the CDR3 is TGTGCCAGCAGCGTAGGGCTAGCGGGCACAGATACGCAGTATTTT. It yields the protein CASSVGLAGTDTQYF.

The chain employs TRBV28 and TRBJ1-6; D ambiguous. The CDR3 runs 13 residues. V lost 7 bases to trimming and J lost 5 bases, with 9 bases between them. Germline CDR1 MDHEN, CDR2 SYDVKM. CDR3 region: CASTPRDNSPLHF. The CDR3 region has the DNA TGTGCCAGCACCCCCCGGGATAATTCACCCCTCCACTTT.

Turning to this clone: This sample includes further DNA sequences coding for the same CDR3. This sequence joins TRBV14 and TRBJ2-7; TRBD2 matches 11 bases. Germline V gene lookup returns CDR1 SGHDN and CDR2 FVKESK. The CDR3 runs to 16 residues. This CDR3 is CASSLSGGARMGEQYV. The CDR3 DNA reads TGTGCCAGTAGCCTTAGCGGGGGGGCCAGGATGGGAGAGCAGTACGTC.

The chain has TRBV27 and TRBJ2-2; a possible D gene is TRBD2 (6 bases). Germline V gives CDR1 MNHEY, CDR2 SMNVEV (reference sequence). CDR3 length: 16 residues. The V end lost 8 bases, the J end lost 0 bases, and 16 bases lay between the germline ends. The chain's CDR3 is CASGLIRASNTGELFF. For the CDR3, the DNA is TGTGCCAGCGGACTAATAAGAGCCTCGAACACCGGGGAGCTGTTTTTT.

The rearrangement uses TRBV5-4 and TRBJ2-6; D is possibly TRBD2 (5 bases). V was shortened by 2 bases and J by 2 bases, with 8 bases between the two germline ends. Per the germline V gene, CDR1 is SGHNT and CDR2 is YYREEE (reference sequence). The CDR3 covers 15 residues. Here the CDR3 reads CASSLVRAGANVLTF. CDR3 nucleotides: TGTGCCAGCAGCTTAGTGCGGGCTGGGGCCAACGTCCTGACTTTC.

This sequence joins TRBV28 and TRBJ2-7, with 7 bases aligning to TRBD1. The CDR3 is 14 residues long. V shed 4 bases and J 0 bases; nucleotides not matched to a gene: 3. Germline V gene sequence: CDR1 MDHEN, CDR2 SYDVKM. The CDR3 bases are TGTGCCAGCAGTTCACAGGGGCGCTCCTACGAGCAGTACGTC. Its protein product is CASSSQGRSYEQYV.

This clone showed up many times. The chain is built from TRBV12-3 or TRBV12-4 and TRBJ1-2; no clear D gene. Trimming took off 6 bases at V and 2 bases at J, with 10 bases between the two ends. There are 13 residues in the CDR3. CDR3 sequence: CASSSGLNYGYTF. CDR3 in DNA: TGTGCCAGCAGCTCGGGGTTAAACTATGGCTACACCTTC.

This CDR3 is CAGRPSGGETQYF. For the CDR3, the DNA is TGTGCCGGACGACCTAGCGGCGGGGAGACCCAGTACTTC. The chain carries TRBV6-5 and TRBJ2-5; TRBD2 matches 7 bases. Trimming took 11 bases from V and 5 from J; bases not matched to a gene: 11. The length of the CDR3 is 13 residues. In germline, CDR1 is MNHEY, CDR2 SVGAGI.

The J gene is TRBJ1-1, the V gene TRBV6-6; D gene ambiguous. This CDR3 has 11 amino acids. The germline V gene has CDR1 MNHNY and CDR2 SVGAGI (reference sequence). The ends were cut back, 6 bases at V and 4 bases at J, with 6 bases in the middle. For the CDR3, the DNA is TGTGCCAGCAGCCGGTCCACTGAAGCTTTCTTT. As protein: CASSRSTEAFF.

This rearrangement joins TRBV6-8 to TRBJ1-2; tentatively, D is TRBD1 (5 bases). Germline CDR1 and CDR2: MNHGY and SAAAGT. The CDR3 consists of 15 residues. The germline V and J ends were trimmed by 0 bases and 10 bases, with 18 bases remaining between them. The CDR3 spells CASSYSATPDKNYTF. CDR3 nucleotides: TGTGCCAGCAGTTACTCGGCGACCCCGGACAAAAACTACACCTTC.

The chain joins TRBV2 to TRBJ1-2; possibly TRBD1 for D (6 bases). V lost 6 bases and J 3 bases, leaving 11 bases between the germline ends. The CDR3 totals 13 residues. CDR1 is SNHLY, CDR2 FYNNEI, per germline. The CDR3 reads CASSDSGDYGYTF. The CDR3 coding sequence is TGTGCCAGCAGCGATTCAGGGGACTATGGCTACACCTTC. The variable domain in full, with the rest retrieved from reference TRBV2 and TRBJ1-2, is EPEVTQTPSHQVTQMGQEVILRCVPISNHLYFYWYRQILGQKVEFLVSFYNNEISEKSEIFDDQFSVERPDGSNFTLKIRSTKLEDSAMYFCASSDSGDYGYTFGSGTRLTVV.